The 28 T cell receptor beta chains presented below share a single source sample, sequenced in a study of CD8 T cells in Susac syndrome. Reverse transcription used roughly 0.45 to 1 ug RNA and random hexamers. From the immunoSEQ multiplex PCR reads, TCRdb called clonotypes with MiXCR, one entry per CDR3 protein. The profile shows under 200,000 distinct CDR3 sequences, 91% of them singletons. The specimen was CD4+ T cells from PBMCs. Source of these receptors: a human donor with Susac syndrome.

The J gene is TRBJ1-2, the V gene TRBV6-1; the match to TRBD1 covers 7 bases. Germline CDR1 reads MNHNS; CDR2 reads SASEGT. V lost 4 bases and J lost 0; bases outside the gene matches: 5. CDR3 size: 15 residues. The CDR3 nucleotides are TGTGCCAGCAGTGGGTCGGGACAGCCTAACTATGGCTACACCTTC. It yields the protein CASSGSGQPNYGYTF.

This clonotype has more than one count but fewer than ten. V is TRBV10-3 and J is TRBJ1-5; tentative D call: TRBD1 (5 bases). Deletions cut 2 bases from V and 6 bases from J, with 8 bases between. This CDR3 has 13 amino acids. Looked up from germline, CDR1 is ENHRY and CDR2 is SYGVKD. CDR3 DNA: TGTGCCATCAGTGAGCCGGGGGTTCAGCCCCAGCATTTT. Protein sequence: CAISEPGVQPQHF.

The chain combines TRBV12-3 or TRBV12-4 with TRBJ2-5; D is unresolved. The CDR3 has 12 residues. V was cut by 9 bases and J by 2 bases, with 10 bases left in between. The CDR3 nucleotides are TGTGCCAGGAGGACGGTACAAGAGACCCAGTACTTC. Residues: CARRTVQETQYF.

This clonotype came up once. The chain combines TRBV28 with TRBJ2-5, with 10 bases that match TRBD2. J was trimmed by 3 bases and V by 4 bases; bases with no gene match: 8. The CDR3 loop spans 16 amino acids. Germline CDR1 and CDR2: MDHEN and SYDVKM. The CDR3 spells CASSSSGSSRKETQYF. The CDR3 DNA sequence: TGTGCCAGCAGTTCTAGCGGGAGCTCTAGAAAAGAGACCCAGTACTTC.

The chain combines TRBV20-1 with TRBJ1-4; the D is unclear. Germline CDR1 DFQATT, CDR2 SNEGSKA (reference sequence). The germline V and J ends were trimmed by 8 bases and 4 bases, with 17 bases remaining between them. The CDR3 loop spans 14 amino acids. DNA of the CDR3: TGCAGTACCACTGCGGGGTTGGGTAATGAAAAACTGTTTTTT. It specifies CSTTAGLGNEKLFF.

DNA of the CDR3: TGTGCCTGGAGAGCGACAGCAAGCTCCTACGAGCAGTACTTC. It encodes CAWRATASSYEQYF. The chain links TRBV30 to TRBJ2-7, with TRBD1 as a possible D gene (5 bases). CDR3 length equals 14 residues. Trimming removed 3 bases from V and 0 bases from J, with 12 bases in between. Germline V gives CDR1 GTSNPN, CDR2 SVGIG (reference sequence). The full variable domain, its missing parts supplied by reference TRBV30 and TRBJ2-7, is SQTIHQWPATLVQPVGSPLSLECTVEGTSNPNLYWYRQAAGRGLQLLFYSVGIGQISSEVPQNLSASRPQDRQFILSSKKLLLSDSGFYLCAWRATASSYEQYFGPGTRLTVT.

The chain has TRBV5-6 and TRBJ1-1, with D perhaps matching TRBD1 (5 bases). Germline V CDR1 and CDR2: SGHDT, YYEEEE. This CDR3 region has 14 residues. Trimming took 6 bases from V and 6 from J, leaving 18 bases between them. Here the CDR3 reads CASNPFPVGAEAFF. The CDR3 DNA follows: TGTGCCAGCAATCCATTCCCCGTAGGGGCTGAAGCTTTCTTT.

The chain has TRBV28 and TRBJ1-1; D remains unclear. The V end lost 5 bases, the J end lost 7 bases, and 17 bases lay between the germline ends. The CDR3 length is 14 residues. CDR1 is MDHEN, CDR2 SYDVKM, per germline. CDR3 nucleotides: TGTGCCAGCAGTGTGGGGTCATTTCACGGTGAAGCTTTCTTT. This encodes CASSVGSFHGEAFF.

The chain joins TRBV12-3 or TRBV12-4 to TRBJ1-1; D gene unclear. This CDR3 is 13 amino acids long. With 2 bases removed from V and 7 bases from J, the gap between germline ends came to 11 bases. The CDR3 here is CASSLNVEFEAFF. CDR3 nucleotides: TGTGCCAGCAGTTTAAATGTCGAGTTTGAAGCTTTCTTT.

The table lists this clonotype with a count of one. The rearrangement uses TRBV27 and TRBJ2-3; 7 positions agree with TRBD2. The CDR3 spans 15 residues. V shed 5 bases and J 2 bases; nucleotides not matched to a gene: 7. Germline values: CDR1 MNHEY, CDR2 SMNVEV (reference sequence). CDR3 in amino acids: CASSLLTSPTDTQYF. The CDR3 DNA follows: TGTGCCAGCAGTCTCCTGACTAGCCCCACAGATACGCAGTATTTT.

The J gene is TRBJ2-7, the V gene TRBV7-2, with TRBD2 matching over 7 bases. J lost 2 bases, V lost 5 bases, and 9 bases had no gene match. From germline, CDR1 is SGHTA and CDR2 FQGNSA. The CDR3 totals 15 residues. The CDR3 bases are TGTGCCAGCAGCGATTCCCGGGACTACCCCTACGAGCAGTACTTC. The encoded protein is CASSDSRDYPYEQYF.

The chain combines TRBV2 with TRBJ2-7; no firm D call. The CDR3 sequence is 12 residues long. V was trimmed by 2 bases and J by 7 bases, leaving 9 bases between them. Looked up from germline, CDR1 is SNHLY and CDR2 is FYNNEI. The CDR3, as DNA: TGTGCCAGCAGTGAACTGATAGAAGAGCAGTACTTC. It encodes CASSELIEEQYF.

In nucleotides, the CDR3 is TGCAGTGCTAGAGTAGTTGGAGATAGTGGCTACACCTTC. Residues: CSARVVGDSGYTF. This chain joins TRBV20-1 and TRBJ1-2; D ambiguous. Germline V lookup: CDR1 DFQATT, CDR2 SNEGSKA (reference sequence). Trimming shortened V by 1 base and J by 7 bases, and 13 bases separated the two germline ends. CDR3 size: 13 residues.

V and J are TRBV7-9 and TRBJ1-1; D remains unclear. The germline V gene has CDR1 SEHNR and CDR2 FQNEAQ (reference sequence). Trimming took off 2 bases at V and 3 bases at J, with 13 bases between the two ends. The CDR3 runs 15 residues. CDR3 sequence: CASSLHGRLDTEAFF. The CDR3 region has the DNA TGTGCCAGCAGCTTACATGGCAGACTTGACACTGAAGCTTTCTTT. The full variable domain, in which reference TRBV7-9 and TRBJ1-1 provide the parts outside the CDR3, is DTGVSQNPRHKITKRGQNVTFRCDPISEHNRLYWYRQTLGQGPEFLTYFQNEAQLEKSRLLSDRFSAERPKGSFSTLEIQRTEQGDSAMYLCASSLHGRLDTEAFFGQGTRLTVV.

The chain carries TRBV7-3 and TRBJ1-1; no firm D call. The CDR3 has 14 residues. Trimming took off 2 bases at V and 4 bases at J, with 11 bases between the two ends. Germline V CDR1 and CDR2: SGHTA, FQGTGA. The CDR3 DNA sequence: TGTGCCAGCAGCTTAGGGTTGCAGGCCACTGAAGCTTTCTTT. Protein sequence: CASSLGLQATEAFF. The whole variable domain, filled in from reference TRBV7-3 and TRBJ1-1, reads GAGVSQTPSNKVTEKGKYVELRCDPISGHTALYWYRQSLGQGPEFLIYFQGTGAADDSGLPNDRFFAVRPEGSVSTLKIQRTERGDSAVYLCASSLGLQATEAFFGQGTRLTVV.

The V and J genes are TRBV20-1 and TRBJ2-1; 8 nucleotides agree with TRBD1. V shed 6 bases, J shed 6 bases, and the junction held 7 bases outside the gene matches. The CDR3 covers 13 residues. CDR1 and CDR2 (germline): DFQATT, SNEGSKA (reference sequence). CDR3 region: CSALTGAGNEQFF. CDR3 bases: TGCAGTGCCCTGACAGGGGCAGGCAATGAGCAGTTCTTC.

The genes are TRBV5-1 and TRBJ2-1, with TRBD2 identical over 12 bases. This CDR3 is built from 15 residues. Germline V gene data show CDR1 as SGHRS and CDR2 as YFSETQ. V shed 0 bases and J 7 bases; nucleotides not matched to a gene: 2. The CDR3: CASSLASGGANEQFF. CDR3 DNA sequence: TGCGCCAGCAGCTTGGCTAGCGGGGGGGCGAATGAGCAGTTCTTC.

The rearrangement links TRBV4-1 to TRBJ2-5; D unclear. V lost 0 bases and J 4 bases, leaving 3 bases between the germline ends. The CDR3 consists of 12 residues. Germline assignment: CDR1 MGHRA and CDR2 YSYEKL. CDR3 loop: CASSQERETQYF. CDR3 bases: TGCGCCAGCAGCCAAGAACGAGAGACCCAGTACTTC.

CDR3 coding DNA: TGCGCCAGCAGCATGCTAGCGGTGCAAGAGACCCAGTACTTC. Residues: CASSMLAVQETQYF. The rearrangement links TRBV5-1 to TRBJ2-5; 7 bases align to TRBD2. The germline CDR1 and CDR2 sequences are SGHRS and YFSETQ. The CDR3 runs 14 residues. The V segment lost 4 bases and the J segment 2 bases; nucleotides outside the gene matches: 5. Filled out from reference TRBV5-1 and TRBJ2-5, the complete variable domain reads KAGVTQTPRYLIKTRGQQVTLSCSPISGHRSVSWYQQTPGQGLQFLFEYFSETQRNKGNFPGRFSGRQFSNSRSEMNVSTLELGDSALYLCASSMLAVQETQYFGPGTRLLVL.

The J gene is TRBJ2-2, the V gene TRBV7-3; D is possibly TRBD2 (6 bases). The CDR3 is 17 residues long. V was pared by 4 bases and J by 1 base, with 16 bases between. Looked up from germline, CDR1 is SGHTA and CDR2 is FQGTGA. The CDR3 coding sequence is TGTGCCAGCAGCTCGCCGGGGGACTCAATGAACACCGGGGAGCTGTTTTTT. Translating it yields CASSSPGDSMNTGELFF.

This clonotype was detected once. The chain has TRBV10-3 and TRBJ1-1, with a tentative D call TRBD1 (5 bases). This CDR3 has 14 residues. Germline V CDR1 and CDR2: ENHRY, SYGVKD. The ends were cut back, 6 bases at V and 0 bases at J, with 11 bases in the middle. CDR3 region: CAIRSTEVNTEAFF. CDR3 bases: TGTGCCATCAGATCGACAGAAGTGAACACTGAAGCTTTCTTT.

The CDR3 DNA reads TGTGCCAGCAGCCCGGAGGGACAGGGCTACAATGAGCAGTTCTTC. Protein sequence: CASSPEGQGYNEQFF. This chain connects TRBV6-2 or TRBV6-3 to TRBJ2-1; 9 bases are a match to TRBD1. Germline V gene sequence: CDR1 MNHEY, CDR2 SVGEGT. This CDR3 region has 15 residues. Germline trimming cut 6 bases from V and 3 bases from J; bases unmatched to any gene: 6.

The chain joins TRBV20-1 to TRBJ1-1; 9 nucleotides line up with TRBD1. The germline gives CDR1 DFQATT, CDR2 SNEGSKA (reference sequence). The CDR3 loop spans 13 amino acids. V shed 5 bases, J shed 5 bases, and the junction held 6 bases outside the gene matches. CDR3 DNA sequence: TGCAGTGCTCACAGGGGGCTGGGGACTGAAGCTTTCTTT. Protein: CSAHRGLGTEAFF.

This clonotype was observed once. The chain couples TRBV28 to TRBJ1-1; the D gene is possibly TRBD1 (6 bases). Germline loops: CDR1 MDHEN, CDR2 SYDVKM. Trimming took 5 bases from V and 0 from J, leaving 10 bases between them. CDR3 length: 14 amino acids. The CDR3 coding sequence is TGTGCCAGCAGTGAAGGGGGTTTGAACACTGAAGCTTTCTTT. Translation gives CASSEGGLNTEAFF. Full variable domain (rest looked up from reference TRBV28 and TRBJ1-1): DVKVTQSSRYLVKRTGEKVFLECVQDMDHENMFWYRQDPGLGLRLIYFSYDVKMKEKGDIPEGYSVSREKKERFSLILESASTNQTSMYLCASSEGGLNTEAFFGQGTRLTVV.

This chain links TRBV5-4 with TRBJ2-1; 9 bases map to TRBD2. The CDR3 has 15 residues. The germline gives CDR1 SGHNT, CDR2 YYREEE (reference sequence). V lost 0 bases and J lost 6; bases outside the gene matches: 4. In DNA, the CDR3 is TGTGCCAGCAGCTTGGGCGGGGGGGCACCCAATGAGCAGTTCTTC. The encoded protein is CASSLGGGAPNEQFF.

CDR3 DNA sequence: TGTGCCAGCAGCCCGGATCGAGGGATGGGGGAGCTGTTTTTT. Its translation: CASSPDRGMGELFF. The V gene is TRBV5-4, the J gene TRBJ2-2; a weak D match, TRBD2 (5 bases). The germline V and J ends were trimmed by 4 bases and 8 bases, with 15 bases remaining between them. Germline V lookup: CDR1 SGHNT, CDR2 YYREEE (reference sequence). This CDR3 has 14 residues. Looking up the rest from reference TRBV5-4 and TRBJ2-2 gives the full variable domain: ETGVTQSPTHLIKTRGQQVTLRCSSQSGHNTVSWYQQALGQGPQFIFQYYREEENGRGNFPPRFSGLQFPNYSSELNVNALELDDSALYLCASSPDRGMGELFFGEGSRLTVL.

This chain connects TRBV12-3 or TRBV12-4 to TRBJ1-2; TRBD1 matches 7 bases. This CDR3 region has 14 residues. Trimming took 4 bases from V and 2 from J; bases not matched to a gene: 4. The CDR3 is CASSYTGENYGYTF. The CDR3 DNA reads TGTGCCAGCAGTTACACAGGGGAAAACTATGGCTACACCTTC.

Here the CDR3 DNA reads TGTGCCAGCGGCGGCGAGACAAACATTCAGTACTTC. It translates to CASGGETNIQYF. The chain carries TRBV3-1 and TRBJ2-4; D is unresolved. Per the germline V gene, CDR1 is LGHDT and CDR2 is YNNKEL (reference sequence). CDR3 length: 12 amino acids. Trimming took off 8 bases at V and 6 bases at J, with 11 bases between the two ends.